The following is a T cell receptor (beta chain) sequence with its context. TCRdb keeps only in-frame clones here, not all; method: immunoSEQ multiplex PCR. The sample gives approximately 30,000 clones, 89% of which show up once; roughly 0.6% is in the top ten. The data stem from a study of T cell changes during pregnancy in multiple sclerosis. The sequencing here drew on CD4+ T cells from peripheral blood mononuclear cells, taken in the first trimester of pregnancy. The sequence was obtained from a female donor in good health, enrolled as a control in a pregnancy study.

The CDR3 sequence: CASSVEVGTGSYGYTF. As DNA, the CDR3 is TGTGCCAGCAGCGTAGAGGTTGGGACAGGGTCCTATGGCTACACCTTC. The chain couples TRBV9 to TRBJ1-2; 9 bases align to TRBD1. Looked up from germline, CDR1 is SGDLS and CDR2 is YYNGEE. The CDR3 consists of 16 residues. V shed 0 bases and J 4 bases; nucleotides not matched to a gene: 7.